These 3 T cell receptor beta chains share one sample of origin, sequenced in a study of cytomegalovirus exposure and HLA in healthy donors. The table came from immunoSEQ multiplex PCR; TCRdb's copy has only in-frame clones and leaves some out. The sample has 55,000 to 75,000 clones, roughly 94% seen once. Sample: PBMCs. These receptors were obtained from a young man in good health and CMV-seropositive.

The V and J genes are TRBV7-8 and TRBJ2-5; 11 positions match TRBD2. The CDR3 runs 13 residues. Germline CDR1 SGHVS, CDR2 FQNEAQ. V gave up 10 bases and J gave up 7 bases; unmatched junction bases: 8. The CDR3 spells CATGTSGFGTQYF. The CDR3 region has the DNA TGTGCCACCGGGACTAGCGGCTTTGGGACCCAGTACTTC.

The chain links TRBV5-6 to TRBJ2-3; tentative D call: TRBD1 (6 bases). Trimming pared 5 bases from V and 2 bases from J, leaving 9 bases between. This CDR3 is 13 amino acids long. Germline V CDR1 and CDR2: SGHDT, YYEEEE. DNA of the CDR3: TGTGCCAGCAGTCGGACAGACACAGATACGCAGTATTTT. As protein: CASSRTDTDTQYF.

This clone came up once. The rearrangement links TRBV28 to TRBJ1-4; D not resolved. Deletions cut 4 bases from V and 4 bases from J, with 10 bases between. CDR1 is MDHEN and CDR2 is SYDVKM in the germline V gene. This CDR3 spans 14 amino acids. CDR3 sequence (DNA): TGTGCCAGCAGTTCCCCCCTTATTAATGAAAAACTGTTTTTT. Its protein product is CASSSPLINEKLFF.